Below, 23 T cell receptor beta chains from the same sample are listed, as sequenced in a study of blood T cell repertoires in COVID-19. This table comes from immunoSEQ multiplex PCR, and its TCRdb copy is limited to in-frame clones, with some not included. The table has fewer than 250,000 clones, roughly four fifths seen once. What was sequenced was PBMCs or T cells enriched from blood (not recorded which). Receptor source: a man in his 60s who had recovered from COVID-19.

This clone was recorded once. J is TRBJ1-1 and V is TRBV5-5; 11 bases fit TRBD1. V was pared by 0 bases and J by 5 bases, with 3 bases of the junction left unmatched. CDR1 and CDR2 (germline): SGHKS, YYEKEE (reference sequence). The CDR3 covers 15 residues. Here the CDR3 reads CASSLVGTGGTEAFF. The CDR3 nucleotides read TGTGCCAGCAGCTTGGTGGGGACAGGGGGAACTGAAGCTTTCTTT.

V is TRBV7-8 and J is TRBJ2-5, with D possibly matching TRBD2 (5 bases). Trimming took off 3 bases at V and 2 bases at J, with 13 bases between the two ends. Germline CDR1 is SGHVS and CDR2 is FQNEAQ. This CDR3 comprises 15 residues. CDR3 residues: CASSLVTRNQETQYF. The CDR3 DNA follows: TGTGCCAGCAGCTTGGTCACTAGAAATCAAGAGACCCAGTACTTC.

The chain has TRBV29-1 and TRBJ2-7, with TRBD1 matching over 8 bases. Germline loops: CDR1 SQVTM, CDR2 ANQGSEA. This CDR3 comprises 14 residues. J lost 5 bases, V lost 4 bases, and 10 bases had no gene match. For the CDR3, the DNA is TGCAGCGTTGTCCAGGGGGCACAGGGCCACGAGCAGTACTTC. Residues: CSVVQGAQGHEQYF.

The rearrangement uses TRBV4-2 and TRBJ1-2; the match to TRBD1 covers 10 bases. The CDR3 is 16 residues long. J was trimmed by 6 bases and V by 1 base; bases with no gene match: 8. The V gene's germline CDR1 is LGHNA and CDR2 YNFKEQ. CDR3 sequence: CASSQGQGATAHGYTF. The CDR3 DNA follows: TGTGCCAGCAGCCAAGGACAGGGGGCGACGGCGCATGGCTACACCTTC.

The table lists this clone with a few counts. The chain links TRBV9 to TRBJ1-3; perhaps TRBD1 as D (5 bases). This CDR3 contains 17 residues. V dropped 2 bases and J dropped 0 bases, with 15 bases sitting between them. The germline V gene encodes CDR1 SGDLS and CDR2 YYNGEE. The CDR3 here is CASSVQGLANSGNTIYF. The CDR3 region has the DNA TGTGCCAGCAGCGTTCAGGGACTCGCCAACTCTGGAAACACCATATATTTT.

The chain uses TRBV5-6 and TRBJ1-5, with D uncertain. The germline V gene has CDR1 SGHDT and CDR2 YYEEEE. This CDR3 is built from 16 residues. With 4 bases removed from V and 3 bases from J, the gap between germline ends came to 17 bases. The CDR3 protein is CASSTFDKNPNQPQHF. The CDR3, as DNA: TGTGCCAGCAGCACATTCGACAAGAATCCCAATCAGCCCCAGCATTTT.

V and J are TRBV6-5 and TRBJ2-1, with D tentatively TRBD1 (5 bases). Trimming pared 5 bases from V and 8 bases from J, leaving 7 bases between. The CDR3 is made up of 11 amino acids. Germline V gene sequence: CDR1 MNHEY, CDR2 SVGAGI. CDR3 in DNA: TGTGCCAGCAGTCGCAGGGATGAGCAGTTCTTC. This gives the protein CASSRRDEQFF.

The V and J genes are TRBV6-5 and TRBJ1-3, with unresolved D. Deletions cut 0 bases from V and 4 bases from J, with 10 bases between. The CDR3 totals 15 residues. Germline lookup yields CDR1 MNHEY and CDR2 SVGAGI. The CDR3 bases are TGTGCCAGCAGTTACTCGGCAGGCCTCGGAAACACCATATATTTT. Translated: CASSYSAGLGNTIYF.

The chain uses TRBV29-1 and TRBJ1-2; D is undetermined. CDR3 length: 12 residues. Trimming cost V 6 bases and J 2 bases, with 10 bases left between them. Germline V gene lookup returns CDR1 SQVTM and CDR2 ANQGSEA. The CDR3, as DNA: TGCAGCGTGGGAGGTCCGAACTATGGCTACACCTTC. Translation: CSVGGPNYGYTF.

This chain joins TRBV18 and TRBJ1-5; TRBD1 matches at 7 bases. V lost 0 bases to trimming and J lost 4 bases; unmatched junction nucleotides: 3. The germline V gene has CDR1 KGHSH and CDR2 LQKENI. This CDR3 region has 15 residues. For the CDR3, the DNA is TGTGCCAGCTCACCACCCACAGGGGATAATCAGCCCCAGCATTTT. It codes for CASSPPTGDNQPQHF.

The rearrangement uses TRBV6-2 or TRBV6-3 and TRBJ1-1, with 7 nucleotides matching TRBD1. This CDR3 contains 12 residues. V was clipped by 5 bases and J by 10 bases; unmatched bases: 7. Germline CDR1 and CDR2: MNHEY and SVGEGT. CDR3 DNA sequence: TGTGCCAGCAGTCTCGACAGGGCGGCAGCTTTCTTT. This sequence encodes CASSLDRAAAFF.

The J gene is TRBJ1-1, the V gene TRBV5-6, with no clear D. Germline loops: CDR1 SGHDT, CDR2 YYEEEE. The length of the CDR3 is 15 residues. V gave up 2 bases and J gave up 6 bases, with 17 bases separating them. As DNA, the CDR3 is TGTGCCAGCAGCTTCCGGGGAGTAAGGGCTTCTGAAGCTTTCTTT. Protein sequence: CASSFRGVRASEAFF.

The gene calls are TRBV6-5 and TRBJ1-4; no firm D call. The germline V and J ends were trimmed by 8 bases and 0 bases, with 7 bases remaining between them. The germline V gene encodes CDR1 MNHEY and CDR2 SVGAGI. This CDR3 is 13 amino acids long. The DNA of the CDR3 is TGTGCCAGCGACTTTGCAACTAATGAAAAACTGTTTTTT. Its translation: CASDFATNEKLFF.

The genes are TRBV5-1 and TRBJ1-1, with 9 bases that match TRBD1. The ends lost 4 bases at V and 3 bases at J; junction bases unmatched: 4. The germline CDR1 and CDR2 sequences are SGHRS and YFSETQ. The CDR3 has 14 residues. CDR3 nucleotides: TGCGCCAGCAGCGCAGGACAGGGGTACACTGAAGCTTTCTTT. This encodes CASSAGQGYTEAFF. The complete variable domain, with remaining parts taken from reference TRBV5-1 and TRBJ1-1, reads KAGVTQTPRYLIKTRGQQVTLSCSPISGHRSVSWYQQTPGQGLQFLFEYFSETQRNKGNFPGRFSGRQFSNSRSEMNVSTLELGDSALYLCASSAGQGYTEAFFGQGTRLTVV.

J is TRBJ2-6 and V is TRBV19; TRBD1 matches at 9 bases. Looked up from germline, CDR1 is LNHDA and CDR2 is SQIVND (reference sequence). This CDR3 comprises 18 residues. V was pared by 4 bases and J by 0 bases, with 7 bases of the junction left unmatched. CDR3 sequence reads: CASSRTGARPSGANVLTF. The CDR3 DNA reads as TGTGCCAGTAGTAGGACAGGGGCCCGACCCTCTGGGGCCAACGTCCTGACTTTC.

V is TRBV18 and J is TRBJ1-3, with TRBD1 matching over 9 bases. The germline V gene has CDR1 KGHSH and CDR2 LQKENI. Germline trimming cut 3 bases from V and 0 bases from J; bases unmatched to any gene: 15. The CDR3 loop spans 20 amino acids. CDR3 in DNA: TGTGCCAGCTCACCCGCCCCAACCGGGACAGGGTCCCCCTCTGGAAACACCATATATTTT. Residues: CASSPAPTGTGSPSGNTIYF.

The V gene is TRBV7-9, the J gene TRBJ2-5; 7 bases are shared with TRBD1. From germline, CDR1 is SEHNR and CDR2 FQNEAQ (reference sequence). The CDR3 covers 16 residues. V shed 6 bases and J 0 bases; nucleotides not matched to a gene: 10. The CDR3 DNA follows: TGTGCCAGCAGTCCGGGGACAGCAAAGTACCAAGAGACCCAGTACTTC. Its translation: CASSPGTAKYQETQYF. Drawing the rest from reference TRBV7-9 and TRBJ2-5, the complete variable domain is DTGVSQNPRHKITKRGQNVTFRCDPISEHNRLYWYRQTLGQGPEFLTYFQNEAQLEKSRLLSDRFSAERPKGSFSTLEIQRTEQGDSAMYLCASSPGTAKYQETQYFGPGTRLLVL.

The chain is built from TRBV23-1 and TRBJ2-7; 9 bases match TRBD1. TRBV23-1 is treated as an ORF (open reading frame) with a function not yet certain. J was trimmed by 6 bases and V by 6 bases; bases with no gene match: 6. The CDR3 has 13 residues. The CDR3 reads CASRTDRGREQYF. The CDR3 coding sequence is TGCGCCAGCAGGACGGACAGGGGACGCGAGCAGTACTTC.

A few counts support this clone. For the CDR3, the DNA is TGTGCCAGCAGCTTAGGCGTGGGTTCATCCCGGGATGGGCAGTTCTTC. It codes for CASSLGVGSSRDGQFF. V usage is TRBV7-8 and J usage is TRBJ2-1; possible D gene TRBD2, 5 bases. Germline loops: CDR1 SGHVS, CDR2 FQNEAQ. The CDR3 runs 16 residues. V was pared by 1 base and J by 12 bases, with 22 bases between.

This clone was observed a handful of times. The same CDR3 also results from other DNA sequences found in this sample. The chain links TRBV18 to TRBJ1-2; D remains ambiguous. The germline CDR1 and CDR2 sequences are KGHSH and LQKENI. The V gene lost 3 bases and the J gene lost 2 bases, with 4 bases spanning the gap. CDR3 size: 12 residues. The DNA of the CDR3 is TGTGCCAGCTCACCGGAGAACTATGGCTACACCTTC. This translates into CASSPENYGYTF.

The rearrangement joins TRBV12-3 or TRBV12-4 to TRBJ2-1, with D unclear. Trimming shortened V by 7 bases and J by 1 base, and 5 bases separated the two germline ends. The CDR3 length is 12 residues. CDR3 protein: CASTRSYNEQFF. As DNA, the CDR3 is TGTGCCAGCACTAGATCCTACAATGAGCAGTTCTTC.

V and J are TRBV7-3 and TRBJ1-6; TRBD1 matches at 9 bases. CDR1 is SGHTA and CDR2 is FQGTGA in the germline V gene. J lost 5 bases, V lost 6 bases, and 2 bases had no gene match. The CDR3 loop spans 14 amino acids. Written as DNA, the CDR3 is TGTGCCAGCAGACGGACAGGGGATAATTCACCCCTCCACTTT. Protein: CASRRTGDNSPLHF. The entire variable domain, with the rest obtained from reference TRBV7-3 and TRBJ1-6, is as follows: GAGVSQTPSNKVTEKGKYVELRCDPISGHTALYWYRQSLGQGPEFLIYFQGTGAADDSGLPNDRFFAVRPEGSVSTLKIQRTERGDSAVYLCASRRTGDNSPLHFGNGTRLTVT.

This rearrangement joins TRBV6-1 to TRBJ2-7, with D maybe TRBD1 (6 bases). This CDR3 is built from 17 residues. Deletions cut 3 bases from V and 0 bases from J, with 18 bases between. In germline, CDR1 is MNHNS, CDR2 SASEGT. CDR3 DNA: TGTGCCAGCAGTGATAACCCGGGACAAATATTCTCCTACGAGCAGTACTTC. Protein: CASSDNPGQIFSYEQYF.